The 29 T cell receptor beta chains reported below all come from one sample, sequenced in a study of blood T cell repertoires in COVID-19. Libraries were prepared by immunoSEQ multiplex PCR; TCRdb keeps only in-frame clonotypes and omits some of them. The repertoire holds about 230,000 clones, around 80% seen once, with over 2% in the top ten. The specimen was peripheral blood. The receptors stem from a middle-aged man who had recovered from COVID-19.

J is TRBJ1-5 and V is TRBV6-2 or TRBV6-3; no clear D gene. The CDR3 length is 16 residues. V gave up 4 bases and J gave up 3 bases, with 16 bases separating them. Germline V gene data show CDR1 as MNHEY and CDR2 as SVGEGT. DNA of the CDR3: TGTGCCAGCAGTTTGGACTCCCCAGACCTCAATCAGCCCCAGCATTTT. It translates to CASSLDSPDLNQPQHF.

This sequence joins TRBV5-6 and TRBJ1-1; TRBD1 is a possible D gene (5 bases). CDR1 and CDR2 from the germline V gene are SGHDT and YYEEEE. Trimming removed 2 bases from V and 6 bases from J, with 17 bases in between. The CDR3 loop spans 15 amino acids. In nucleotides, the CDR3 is TGTGCCAGCAGCTTACCTTTCGCAGGGTCCCCTGAAGCTTTCTTT. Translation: CASSLPFAGSPEAFF.

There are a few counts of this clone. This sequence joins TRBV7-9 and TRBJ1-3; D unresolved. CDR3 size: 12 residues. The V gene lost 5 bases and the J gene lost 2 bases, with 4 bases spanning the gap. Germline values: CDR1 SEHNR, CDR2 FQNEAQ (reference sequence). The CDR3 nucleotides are TGTGCCAGCAGCCCAGCTGGAAACACCATATATTTT. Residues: CASSPAGNTIYF.

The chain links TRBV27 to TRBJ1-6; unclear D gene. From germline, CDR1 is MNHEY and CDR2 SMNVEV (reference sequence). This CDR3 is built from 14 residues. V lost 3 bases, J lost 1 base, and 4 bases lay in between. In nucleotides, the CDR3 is TGTGCCAGCAGTTTTCAATCCTATAATTCACCCCTCCACTTT. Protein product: CASSFQSYNSPLHF.

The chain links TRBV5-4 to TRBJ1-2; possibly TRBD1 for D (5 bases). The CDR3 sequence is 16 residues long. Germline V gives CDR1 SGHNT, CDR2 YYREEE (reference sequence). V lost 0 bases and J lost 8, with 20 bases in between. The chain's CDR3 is CASSLEQETYIRGYTF. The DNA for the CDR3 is TGTGCCAGCAGCTTGGAACAGGAAACTTATATACGGGGCTACACCTTC.

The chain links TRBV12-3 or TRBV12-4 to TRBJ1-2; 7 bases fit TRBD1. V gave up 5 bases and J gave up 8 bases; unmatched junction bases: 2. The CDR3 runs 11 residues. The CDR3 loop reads CASSQGEGYTF. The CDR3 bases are TGTGCCAGCAGTCAGGGGGAGGGCTACACCTTC.

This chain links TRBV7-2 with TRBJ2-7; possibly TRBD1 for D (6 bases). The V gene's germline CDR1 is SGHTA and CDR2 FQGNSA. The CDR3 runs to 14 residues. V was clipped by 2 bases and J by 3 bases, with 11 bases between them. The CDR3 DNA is TGTGCCAGCAGCTTATCAGGGGTTCTCTACGAGCAGTACTTC. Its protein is CASSLSGVLYEQYF.

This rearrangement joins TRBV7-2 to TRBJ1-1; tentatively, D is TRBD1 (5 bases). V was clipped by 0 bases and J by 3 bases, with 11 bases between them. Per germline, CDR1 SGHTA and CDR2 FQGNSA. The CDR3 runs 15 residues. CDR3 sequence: CASSLAWGGYTEAFF. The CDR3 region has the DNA TGTGCCAGCAGCTTAGCCTGGGGGGGGTACACTGAAGCTTTCTTT.

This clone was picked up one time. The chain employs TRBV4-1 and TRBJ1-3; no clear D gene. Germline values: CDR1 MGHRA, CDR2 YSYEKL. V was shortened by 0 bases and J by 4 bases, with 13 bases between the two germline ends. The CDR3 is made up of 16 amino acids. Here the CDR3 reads CASSQDVGGSGNTIYF. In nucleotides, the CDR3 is TGCGCCAGCAGCCAAGATGTCGGAGGGTCAGGAAACACCATATATTTT.

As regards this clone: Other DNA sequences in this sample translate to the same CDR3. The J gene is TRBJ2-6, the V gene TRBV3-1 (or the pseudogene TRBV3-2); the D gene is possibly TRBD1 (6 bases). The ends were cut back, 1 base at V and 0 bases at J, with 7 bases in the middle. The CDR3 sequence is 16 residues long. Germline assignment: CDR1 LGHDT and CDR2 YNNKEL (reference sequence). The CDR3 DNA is TGTGCCAGCAGCCAAGGAGGGGGCTCTGGGGCCAACGTCCTGACTTTC. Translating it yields CASSQGGGSGANVLTF.

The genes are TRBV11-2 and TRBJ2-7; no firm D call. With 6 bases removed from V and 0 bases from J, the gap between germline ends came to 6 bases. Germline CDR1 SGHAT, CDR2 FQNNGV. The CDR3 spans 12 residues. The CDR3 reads CASSPISYEQYF. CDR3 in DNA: TGTGCCAGCAGTCCCATCTCCTACGAGCAGTACTTC.

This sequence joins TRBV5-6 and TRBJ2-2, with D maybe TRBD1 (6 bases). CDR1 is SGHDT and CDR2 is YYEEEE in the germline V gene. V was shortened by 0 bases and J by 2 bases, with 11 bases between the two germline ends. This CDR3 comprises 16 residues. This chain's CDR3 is CASSLVDRTNTGELFF. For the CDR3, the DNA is TGTGCCAGCAGCTTGGTGGACAGAACTAACACCGGGGAGCTGTTTTTT.

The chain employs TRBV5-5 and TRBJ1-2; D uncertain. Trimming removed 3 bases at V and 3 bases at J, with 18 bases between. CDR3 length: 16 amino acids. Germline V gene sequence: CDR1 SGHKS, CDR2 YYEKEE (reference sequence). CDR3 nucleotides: TGTGCCAGCAGCTCGACGTCGGGGTTTCTTGACTATGGCTACACCTTC. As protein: CASSSTSGFLDYGYTF.

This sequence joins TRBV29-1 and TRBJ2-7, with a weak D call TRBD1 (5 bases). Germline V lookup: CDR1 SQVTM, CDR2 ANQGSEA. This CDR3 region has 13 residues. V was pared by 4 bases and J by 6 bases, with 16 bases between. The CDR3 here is CSVVRQARGEQYF. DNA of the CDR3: TGCAGCGTTGTTAGGCAGGCAAGGGGCGAGCAGTACTTC.

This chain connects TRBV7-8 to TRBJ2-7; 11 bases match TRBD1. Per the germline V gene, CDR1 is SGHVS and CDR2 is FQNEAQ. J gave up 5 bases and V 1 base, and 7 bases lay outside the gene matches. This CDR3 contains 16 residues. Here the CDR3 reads CASSLVRTGGTHEQYF. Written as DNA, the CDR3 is TGTGCCAGCAGCTTAGTCCGGACAGGGGGCACCCACGAGCAGTACTTC.

CDR3 nucleotide sequence: TGTGCCAGCAGCCAAGATGGAGCGGGGGGGAGGAATACGCAGTATTTT. Its translation is CASSQDGAGGRNTQYF. The V gene is TRBV3-1 (or the pseudogene TRBV3-2), the J gene TRBJ2-3; 10 nucleotides align to TRBD2. Trimming cost V 0 bases and J 7 bases; bases outside gene matches: 7. Germline V gives CDR1 LGHDT, CDR2 YNNKEL (reference sequence). The CDR3 sequence is 16 residues long.

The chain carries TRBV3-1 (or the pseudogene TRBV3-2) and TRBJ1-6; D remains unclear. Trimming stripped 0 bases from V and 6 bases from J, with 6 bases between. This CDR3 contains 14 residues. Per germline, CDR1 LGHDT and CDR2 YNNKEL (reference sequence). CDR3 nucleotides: TGTGCCAGCAGCCAAGATGAGATTAATTCACCCCTCCACTTT. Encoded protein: CASSQDEINSPLHF.

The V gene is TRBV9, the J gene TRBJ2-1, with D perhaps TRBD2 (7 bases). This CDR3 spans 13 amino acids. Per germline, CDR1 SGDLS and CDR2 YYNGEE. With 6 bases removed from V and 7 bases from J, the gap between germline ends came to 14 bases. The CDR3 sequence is CASTSGGGNEQFF. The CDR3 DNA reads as TGTGCCAGCACTAGCGGAGGGGGGAATGAGCAGTTCTTC.

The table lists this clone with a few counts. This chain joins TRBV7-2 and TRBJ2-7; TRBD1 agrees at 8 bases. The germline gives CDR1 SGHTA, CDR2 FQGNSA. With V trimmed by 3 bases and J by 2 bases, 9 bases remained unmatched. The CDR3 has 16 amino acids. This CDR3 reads CASSLMTGQETYEQYF. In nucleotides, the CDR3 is TGTGCCAGCAGCTTGATGACGGGACAGGAGACCTACGAGCAGTACTTC.

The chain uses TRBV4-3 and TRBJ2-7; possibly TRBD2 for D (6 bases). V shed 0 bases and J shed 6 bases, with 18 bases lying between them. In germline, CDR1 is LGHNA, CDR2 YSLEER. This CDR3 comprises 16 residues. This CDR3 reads CASSQEIERAGLEQYF. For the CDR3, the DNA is TGCGCCAGCAGCCAAGAGATTGAGCGGGCAGGCCTCGAGCAGTACTTC.

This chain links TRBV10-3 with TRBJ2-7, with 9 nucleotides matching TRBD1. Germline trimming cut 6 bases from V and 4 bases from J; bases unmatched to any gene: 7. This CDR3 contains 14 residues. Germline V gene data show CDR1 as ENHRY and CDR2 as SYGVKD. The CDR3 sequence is CAIRPTGGKYEQYF. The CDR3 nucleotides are TGTGCCATCAGACCGACAGGGGGAAAATACGAGCAGTACTTC.

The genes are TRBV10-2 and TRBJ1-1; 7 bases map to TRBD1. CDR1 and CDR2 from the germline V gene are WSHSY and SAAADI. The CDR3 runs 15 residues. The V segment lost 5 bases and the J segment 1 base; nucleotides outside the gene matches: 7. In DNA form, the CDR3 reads TGCGCCAGCAGTTCACAAACAGGGGCGAACACTGAAGCTTTCTTT. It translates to CASSSQTGANTEAFF.

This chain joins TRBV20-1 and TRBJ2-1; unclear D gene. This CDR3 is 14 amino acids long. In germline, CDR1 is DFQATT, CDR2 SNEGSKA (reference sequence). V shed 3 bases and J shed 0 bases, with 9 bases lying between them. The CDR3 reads CSASSRGSYNEQFF. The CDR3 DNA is TGCAGTGCTAGTTCTCGCGGCTCCTACAATGAGCAGTTCTTC.

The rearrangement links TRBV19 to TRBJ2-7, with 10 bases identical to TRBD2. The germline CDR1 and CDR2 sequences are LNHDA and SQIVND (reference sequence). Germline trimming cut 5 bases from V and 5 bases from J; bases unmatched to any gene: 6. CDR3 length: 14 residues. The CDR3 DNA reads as TGTGCCAGTAGTGTAACCGGGACTAGCGACGAGCAGTACTTC. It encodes CASSVTGTSDEQYF.

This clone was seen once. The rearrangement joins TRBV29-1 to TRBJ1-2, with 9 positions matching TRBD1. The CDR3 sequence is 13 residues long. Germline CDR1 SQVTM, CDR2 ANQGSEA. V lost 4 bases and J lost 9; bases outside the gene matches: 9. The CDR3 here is CSVVGGQGIRYTF. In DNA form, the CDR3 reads TGCAGCGTTGTAGGAGGACAGGGGATACGCTACACCTTC.

This CDR3 reads CASSYPLRGNTEAFF. DNA for the CDR3: TGTGCCAGCAGTTACCCCCTTAGGGGGAACACTGAAGCTTTCTTT. The gene calls are TRBV6-2 or TRBV6-3 and TRBJ1-1, with D possibly matching TRBD1 (5 bases). Trimming shortened V by 2 bases and J by 1 base, and 11 bases separated the two germline ends. Germline-derived CDR1 and CDR2 are MNHEY and SVGEGT. This CDR3 contains 15 residues.

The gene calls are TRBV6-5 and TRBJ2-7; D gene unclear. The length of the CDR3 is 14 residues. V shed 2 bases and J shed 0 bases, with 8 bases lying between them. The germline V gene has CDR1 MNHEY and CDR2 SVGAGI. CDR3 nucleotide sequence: TGTGCCAGCAGTTACGAGGCGCTCTCCTACGAGCAGTACTTC. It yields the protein CASSYEALSYEQYF.

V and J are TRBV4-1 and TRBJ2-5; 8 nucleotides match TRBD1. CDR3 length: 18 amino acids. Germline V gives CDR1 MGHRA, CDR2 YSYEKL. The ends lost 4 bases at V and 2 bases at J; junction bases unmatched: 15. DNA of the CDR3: TGCGCCAGCAGCCGCCTAAAAGTGACAGGGGTGATACAAGAGACCCAGTACTTC. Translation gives CASSRLKVTGVIQETQYF.

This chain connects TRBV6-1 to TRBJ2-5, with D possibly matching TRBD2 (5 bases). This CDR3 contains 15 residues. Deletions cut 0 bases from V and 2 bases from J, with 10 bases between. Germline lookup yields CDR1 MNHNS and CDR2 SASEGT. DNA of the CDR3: TGTGCCAGCAGTGAAGCCCCGGGATCTCAAGAGACCCAGTACTTC. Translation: CASSEAPGSQETQYF.